What follows is one T cell receptor (beta chain) and its context. Its antigen is unknown. This sample stems from a study of beta chain features in type 1 diabetes. Study results and caveats: For patients, the naive, central memory and Treg TCRB repertoires appeared more alike than for healthy donors. cDNA-based reads could over-represent cells with high TCR expression. People with Type 1 diabetes carried modestly yet significantly shorter TCRB CDR3s in all four CD4+ subsets.

The isolated RNA, all of it, was reverse transcribed, so expressed TCRB transcripts were what got sequenced. The table came from immunoSEQ multiplex PCR; TCRdb's copy has only in-frame clones and leaves some out. This sample has 25,000 to 30,000 clones, with 55% to 60% found just once. The receptor was derived from a woman aged 18-30 years with type 1 diabetes. Sequences were obtained from Tregs from blood.

CDR3 DNA sequence: TGCGCCAGCAACAGCCAAGAGACCCAGTACTTC. Protein sequence: CASNSQETQYF. The rearrangement uses TRBV5-1 and TRBJ2-5; D remains unclear. The CDR3 length is 11 residues. V lost 6 bases to trimming and J lost 1 base, with 4 bases between them. Per the germline V gene, CDR1 is SGHRS and CDR2 is YFSETQ. The full variable domain, with the rest looked up from reference TRBV5-1 and TRBJ2-5, is KAGVTQTPRYLIKTRGQQVTLSCSPISGHRSVSWYQQTPGQGLQFLFEYFSETQRNKGNFPGRFSGRQFSNSRSEMNVSTLELGDSALYLCASNSQETQYFGPGTRLLVL.